This T cell receptor beta chain was observed in a study of T-cell reconstitution after alpha-beta-depleted transplantation in children. V lost 1 base and J lost 10; bases outside the gene matches: 4. Germline V lookup: CDR1 DFQATT, CDR2 SNEGSKA (reference sequence). The CDR3 extends over 12 amino acids. General study results and limits: About two months after transplant, alpha-beta T cells reportedly came from several hundred expanded graft clones. Surviving recipient cells, namely T cells and thymic progenitors, were the source of high day-60 TCRbeta diversity in some patients.

The library targeted TCRbeta and was prepared with unique molecular identifiers. Each CDR3 protein is one row after TCRdb ran MiXCR on the PCR reads. The sample lists 140,000 or so distinct CDR3 sequences, 8% to 10% occurring once. This clonotype has more than one count but fewer than ten. Its antigen is undetermined. Specimen: PBMCs, mostly from graft donor cells, collected 180 days after TCRalphabeta/CD19-depleted stem cell transplant. The chain has TRBV20-1 and TRBJ2-1, with 7 bases fitting TRBD2. The sequence was collected from a female patient under 10 years old who had a stem cell transplant for congenital amegakaryocytic thrombocytopenia, so the T cells may come from the graft donor. CDR3 in DNA: TGCAGTGCTAGAGGCCCAGCGGGGGAGCAGTTCTTC. It specifies CSARGPAGEQFF.